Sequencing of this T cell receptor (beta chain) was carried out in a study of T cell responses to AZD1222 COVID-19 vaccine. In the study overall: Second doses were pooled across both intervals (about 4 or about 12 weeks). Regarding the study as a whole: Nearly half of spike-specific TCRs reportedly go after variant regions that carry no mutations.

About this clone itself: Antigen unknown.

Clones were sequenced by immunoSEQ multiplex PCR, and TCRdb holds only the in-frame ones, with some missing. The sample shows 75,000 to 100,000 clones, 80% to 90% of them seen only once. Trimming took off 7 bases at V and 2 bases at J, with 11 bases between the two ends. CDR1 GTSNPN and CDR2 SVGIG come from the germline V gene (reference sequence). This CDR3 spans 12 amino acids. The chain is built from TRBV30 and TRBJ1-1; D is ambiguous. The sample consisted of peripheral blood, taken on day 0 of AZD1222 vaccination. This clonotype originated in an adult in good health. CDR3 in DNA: TGTGCCTTCCGGAGAGTTAACACTGAAGCTTTCTTT. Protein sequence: CAFRRVNTEAFF.